This record concerns one T cell receptor (beta chain) sequence. Its antigen remains unidentified. Qualities for individual bases were not recorded, and no much larger clone is one base off. The entire amount of isolated RNA was reverse transcribed using the High Capacity cDNA Reverse Transcription Kit, so the sequenced TCRB transcripts were expressed ones. Deep immunoSEQ sequencing was applied to naive, central memory and regulatory T cell samples, giving an average of about 3.4 million total reads per sample. Sorted cells were lysed in RLT buffer and RNA was extracted with DNase-treated RNeasy Micro or Mini kits, depending on cell number. Each cell subset was processed on its own to prevent cross-contamination, while patient and healthy donor samples were processed together. Using the immunoSEQ multiplex PCR, TCRB sequences were amplified from cDNA into 87-bp fragments spanning the CDR3 region. Amplicons were sequenced on the Illumina HiSeq platform. The paper's processing steps were these. PCR bias was computationally corrected using synthetic template baselines, reads within Hamming distance 2 were collapsed, and singletons that could not be merged were discarded. Reads were aligned against IMGT to assign V, D and J genes, CDR3 length and insertions or deletions at six rearrangement sites. Within each subset, clonotype counts were normalized to the number of sorted cells before true diversity and Gini coefficients were calculated with the tcR R package. Repertoire sharing was quantified using the overlap coefficient calculated on TCRB nucleotide sequences. Out-of-frame TCRB sequences from naive cells were analyzed to stand in for the pre-selection repertoire. The table was pulled from immuneACCESS by TCRdb, which kept in-frame rearrangements only. Such tables lose some clones; where checked, under half of the loss comes from unresolved V genes, and the rest has no known cause. The DNA gave D and trimming, while V, J and clone size come from that table. This sample lists 500,000 to 850,000 clones; around an eighth were detected once. 0.04% of the sample is taken by the ten largest.

A single peripheral blood draw of around 0.11 L on average was collected from each donor into heparinised tubes. A BD FACSAria II was used to sort naive, central memory, regulatory and stem cell-like memory CD4+ T cells with a panel that included CD45RO, CCR7, CD25, CD127, CD95 and CD27. Purity was above 95% for every sorted population. PBMCs were isolated right away by Lymphoprep density gradient centrifugation and were stained directly, without culture. Samples were stained and sorted in pairs, with one healthy donor and one patient per experiment, so that batch effects were minimized. The CDR3 contains 12 residues, cysteine and phenylalanine counted. Left in the record is the CDR3 DNA by itself, 36 bases read in frame from the first base. The CDR1 and CDR2 encoded by the germline V gene are SQVTM and ANQGSEA. Trimming takes 3 bases from V and 3 bases from J, and the germline ends sit 8 bases apart.

The data originate from a study of beta chain features in type 1 diabetes (dated by TCRdb to between 2017 and 2018). Some background on the complete study: Patients and healthy donors did not differ in mean age, gender distribution, total cell number or subset yield. A total of roughly 99,000,000 sorted cells were examined across all samples, and the number of cells per subset was strongly correlated with RNA yield. In the study, TCRB repertoires of sorted circulating CD4+ T cell subsets from recently diagnosed type 1 diabetes patients were compared with those of matched healthy donors. Naive and central memory subsets were obtained from all 30 or so donors, but regulatory and stem cell-like memory subsets were isolated from only 8 patients and roughly eight healthy donors. Overall study outcomes, separate from this receptor: Type 1 diabetes patients showed a moderate but significant shortening of TCRB CDR3 length in all four CD4+ subsets. Because cDNA was sequenced instead of genomic DNA, activated cells with high expression could be over-represented, although the groups did not differ in activation or CD3 levels. Naive, central memory and regulatory TCRB repertoires appeared more similar among patients than among healthy donors. At VDJ recombination sites, type 1 diabetes patients had fewer insertions and more deleted nucleotides, which implies abnormalities in thymic rearrangement. Shorter templates might be favored by PCR, yet because patient and control samples were amplified and corrected together, any such skew would affect both groups equally. HLA sub-analyses involved small numbers of individuals, so any influence of HLA type on TCRB rearrangement remained unresolved.

In this chain, TRBV29-1 is recombined with TRBJ1-2; possibly the D gene is TRBD1, per 5 matching bases. This clonotype originated in a man between 18 and 29 years old with type 1 diabetes. The source material was naive CD4+ T cells from blood. The sample's cell subset or site label, decoded: true naive CD4+ T cells. The CDR3 reads CSVEGPHYGYTF. The nucleotides read TGCAGCGTTGAGGGACCCCACTATGGCTACACCTTC.